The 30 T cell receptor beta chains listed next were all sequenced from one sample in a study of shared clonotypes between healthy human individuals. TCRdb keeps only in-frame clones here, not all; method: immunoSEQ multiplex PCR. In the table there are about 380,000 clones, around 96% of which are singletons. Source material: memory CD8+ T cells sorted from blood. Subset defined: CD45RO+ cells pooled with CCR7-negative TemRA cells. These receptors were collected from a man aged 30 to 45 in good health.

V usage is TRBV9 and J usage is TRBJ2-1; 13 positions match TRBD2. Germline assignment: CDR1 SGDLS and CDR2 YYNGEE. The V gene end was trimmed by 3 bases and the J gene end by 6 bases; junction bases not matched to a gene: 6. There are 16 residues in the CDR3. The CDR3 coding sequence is TGTGCCAGCAGCGGAGCCGGGACTAGCGGGACCAATGAGCAGTTCTTC. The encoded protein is CASSGAGTSGTNEQFF.

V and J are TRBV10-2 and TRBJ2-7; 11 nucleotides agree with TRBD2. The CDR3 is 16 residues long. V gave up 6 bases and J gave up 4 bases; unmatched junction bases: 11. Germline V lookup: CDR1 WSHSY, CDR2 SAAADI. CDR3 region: CASSLNIAGGRYEQYF. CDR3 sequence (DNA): TGCGCCAGCAGCCTCAACATAGCGGGAGGGAGGTACGAGCAGTACTTC.

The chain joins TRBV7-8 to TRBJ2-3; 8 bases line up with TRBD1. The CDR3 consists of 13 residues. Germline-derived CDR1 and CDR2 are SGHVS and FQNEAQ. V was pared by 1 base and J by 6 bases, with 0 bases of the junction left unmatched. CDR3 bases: TGTGCCAGCAGCTTAGGGACAGGGGATACGCAGTATTTT. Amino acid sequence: CASSLGTGDTQYF.

The CDR3 DNA reads TGTGCCAGCAGCCGGGGGGGAGGCACTGAAGCTTTCTTT. This sequence encodes CASSRGGGTEAFF. This chain connects TRBV13 to TRBJ1-1; perhaps TRBD1 as D (5 bases). CDR3 size: 13 residues. Germline V gene data show CDR1 as PRHDT and CDR2 as FYEKMQ (reference sequence). V was cut by 5 bases and J by 4 bases, with 11 bases left in between.

CDR3 bases: TGTGCCAGTAGTATTAGCGGGAGTTCGTTGATGGTTGGCACAGATACGCAGTATTTT. Its protein is CASSISGSSLMVGTDTQYF. The rearrangement links TRBV19 to TRBJ2-3; TRBD2 matches 9 bases. The germline CDR1 and CDR2 sequences are LNHDA and SQIVND (reference sequence). V trimming: 3 bases; J trimming: 1 base; junction bases outside the gene matches: 14. The CDR3 is 19 amino acids.

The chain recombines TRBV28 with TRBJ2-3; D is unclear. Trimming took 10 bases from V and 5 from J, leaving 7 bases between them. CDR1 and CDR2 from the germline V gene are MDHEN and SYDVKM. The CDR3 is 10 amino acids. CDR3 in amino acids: CATSGDTQYF. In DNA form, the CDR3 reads TGTGCCACCTCGGGAGATACGCAGTATTTT.

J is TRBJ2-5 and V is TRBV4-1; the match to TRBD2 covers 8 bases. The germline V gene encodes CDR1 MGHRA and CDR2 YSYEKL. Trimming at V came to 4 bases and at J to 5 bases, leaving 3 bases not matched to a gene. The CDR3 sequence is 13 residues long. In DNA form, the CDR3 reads TGCGCCAGCAGCCTAGCGGGATACGAGACCCAGTACTTC. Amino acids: CASSLAGYETQYF.

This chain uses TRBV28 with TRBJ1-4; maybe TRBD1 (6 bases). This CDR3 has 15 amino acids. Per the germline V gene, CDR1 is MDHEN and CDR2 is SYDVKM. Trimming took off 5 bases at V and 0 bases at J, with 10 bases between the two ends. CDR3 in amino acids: CASSVQGATNEKLFF. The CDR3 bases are TGTGCCAGCAGTGTACAGGGAGCAACTAATGAAAAACTGTTTTTT.

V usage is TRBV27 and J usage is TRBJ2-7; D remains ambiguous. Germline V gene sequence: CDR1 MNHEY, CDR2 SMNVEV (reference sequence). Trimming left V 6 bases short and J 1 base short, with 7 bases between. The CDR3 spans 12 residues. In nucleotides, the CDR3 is TGTGCCAGCAGAGCAGCTTCCTACGAGCAGTACTTC. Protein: CASRAASYEQYF.

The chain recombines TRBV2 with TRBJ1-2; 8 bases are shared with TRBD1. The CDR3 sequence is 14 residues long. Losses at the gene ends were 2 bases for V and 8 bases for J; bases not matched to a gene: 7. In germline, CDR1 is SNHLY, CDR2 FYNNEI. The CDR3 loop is CASSEFQGAEGYTF. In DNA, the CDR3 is TGTGCCAGCAGTGAATTTCAGGGGGCGGAAGGCTACACCTTC.

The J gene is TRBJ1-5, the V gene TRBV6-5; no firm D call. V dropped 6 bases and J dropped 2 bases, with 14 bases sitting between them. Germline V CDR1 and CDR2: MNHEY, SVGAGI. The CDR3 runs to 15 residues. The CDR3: CASSQSDGRNQPQHF. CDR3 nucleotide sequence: TGTGCCAGCAGCCAATCGGACGGACGCAATCAGCCCCAGCATTTT.

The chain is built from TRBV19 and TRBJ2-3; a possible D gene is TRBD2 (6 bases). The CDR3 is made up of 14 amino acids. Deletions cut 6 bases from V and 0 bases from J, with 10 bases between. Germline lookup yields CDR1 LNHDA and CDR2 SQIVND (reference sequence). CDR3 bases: TGTGCCAGTAGCGGGGGTCCCAGCACAGATACGCAGTATTTT. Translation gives CASSGGPSTDTQYF.

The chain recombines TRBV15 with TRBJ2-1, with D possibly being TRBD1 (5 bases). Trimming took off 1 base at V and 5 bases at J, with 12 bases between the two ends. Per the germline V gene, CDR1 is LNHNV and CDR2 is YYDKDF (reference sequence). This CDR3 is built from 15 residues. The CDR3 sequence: CATSRGGGSHNEQFF. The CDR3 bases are TGTGCCACCAGCAGAGGGGGCGGCAGTCACAATGAGCAGTTCTTC.

CDR3 in DNA: TGTGCCAGCGGTGAAAGGGTCGATGAGCAGTTCTTC. It encodes CASGERVDEQFF. The rearrangement uses TRBV6-5 and TRBJ2-1; D is ambiguous. Germline V gene lookup returns CDR1 MNHEY and CDR2 SVGAGI. Trimming removed 8 bases from V and 8 bases from J, with 13 bases in between. The CDR3 has 12 residues.

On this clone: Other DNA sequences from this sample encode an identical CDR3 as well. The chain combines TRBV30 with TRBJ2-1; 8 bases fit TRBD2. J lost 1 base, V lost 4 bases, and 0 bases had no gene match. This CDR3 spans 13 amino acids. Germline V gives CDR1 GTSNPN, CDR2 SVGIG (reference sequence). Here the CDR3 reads CAWTSGSYNEQFF. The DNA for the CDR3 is TGTGCCTGGACTAGCGGGTCCTACAATGAGCAGTTCTTC.

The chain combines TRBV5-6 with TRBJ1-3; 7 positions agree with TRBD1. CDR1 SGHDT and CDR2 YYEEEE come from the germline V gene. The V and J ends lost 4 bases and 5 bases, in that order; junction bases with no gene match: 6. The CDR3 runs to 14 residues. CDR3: CASSRGQNRNTIYF. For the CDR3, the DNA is TGTGCCAGCAGCAGGGGACAGAACCGAAACACCATATATTTT.

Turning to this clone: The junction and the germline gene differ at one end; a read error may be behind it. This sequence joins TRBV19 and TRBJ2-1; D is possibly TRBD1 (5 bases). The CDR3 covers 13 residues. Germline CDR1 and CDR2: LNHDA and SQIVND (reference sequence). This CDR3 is CASSIEARAPRLF. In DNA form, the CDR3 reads TGTGCCAGTAGTATAGAGGCCAGGGCGCCCAGGCTCTTC.

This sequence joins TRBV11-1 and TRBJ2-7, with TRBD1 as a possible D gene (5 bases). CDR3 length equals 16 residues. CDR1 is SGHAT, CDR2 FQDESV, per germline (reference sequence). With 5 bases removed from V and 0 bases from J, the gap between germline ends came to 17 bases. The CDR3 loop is CASSLRPTVPSYEQYF. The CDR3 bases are TGTGCCAGCAGCCTTAGGCCGACAGTGCCCTCCTACGAGCAGTACTTC.

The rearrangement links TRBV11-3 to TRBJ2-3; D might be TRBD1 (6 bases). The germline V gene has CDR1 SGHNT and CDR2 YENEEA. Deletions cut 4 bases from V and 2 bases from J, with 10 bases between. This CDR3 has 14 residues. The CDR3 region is CASSSRDNTDTQYF. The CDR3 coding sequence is TGTGCCAGCAGCTCCCGGGACAACACAGATACGCAGTATTTT.

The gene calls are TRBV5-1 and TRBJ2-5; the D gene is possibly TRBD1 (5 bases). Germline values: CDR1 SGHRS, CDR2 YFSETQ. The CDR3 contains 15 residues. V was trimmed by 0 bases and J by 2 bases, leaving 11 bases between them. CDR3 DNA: TGCGCCAGCAGCTTGGGGGGCGCTTATCAAGAGACCCAGTACTTC. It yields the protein CASSLGGAYQETQYF.

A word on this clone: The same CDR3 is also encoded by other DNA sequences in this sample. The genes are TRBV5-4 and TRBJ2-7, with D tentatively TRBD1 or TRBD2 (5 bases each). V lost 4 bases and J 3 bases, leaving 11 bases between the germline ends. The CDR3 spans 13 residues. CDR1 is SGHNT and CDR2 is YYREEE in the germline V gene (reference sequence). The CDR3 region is CASSRDRDYEQYF. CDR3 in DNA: TGTGCCAGCAGCCGGGACCGAGACTACGAGCAGTACTTC.

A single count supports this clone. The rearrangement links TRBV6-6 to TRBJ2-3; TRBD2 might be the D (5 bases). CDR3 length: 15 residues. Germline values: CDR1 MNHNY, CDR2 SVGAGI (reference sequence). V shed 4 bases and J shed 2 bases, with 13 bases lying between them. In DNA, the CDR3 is TGTGCCAGCAGTTCACCAGCGGACCCCACAGATACGCAGTATTTT. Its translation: CASSSPADPTDTQYF.

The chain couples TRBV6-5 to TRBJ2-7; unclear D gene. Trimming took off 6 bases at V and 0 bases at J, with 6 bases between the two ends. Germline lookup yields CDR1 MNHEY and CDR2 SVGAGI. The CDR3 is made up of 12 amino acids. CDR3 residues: CASSSSSYEQYF. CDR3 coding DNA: TGTGCCAGCAGCTCTTCCTCCTACGAGCAGTACTTC.

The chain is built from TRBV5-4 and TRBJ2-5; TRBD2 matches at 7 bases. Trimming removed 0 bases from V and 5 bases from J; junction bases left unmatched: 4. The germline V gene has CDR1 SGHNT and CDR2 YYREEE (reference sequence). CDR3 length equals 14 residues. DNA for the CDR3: TGTGCCAGCAGCTTGGTGGGGCGGGGGGAGACCCAGTACTTC. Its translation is CASSLVGRGETQYF.

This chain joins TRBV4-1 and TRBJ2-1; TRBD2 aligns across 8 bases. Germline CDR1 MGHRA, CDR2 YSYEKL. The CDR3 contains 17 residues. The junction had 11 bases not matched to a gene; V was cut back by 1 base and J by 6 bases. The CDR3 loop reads CASSQALWREVTNEQFF. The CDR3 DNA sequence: TGCGCCAGCAGCCAAGCCCTATGGCGGGAGGTAACCAATGAGCAGTTCTTC.

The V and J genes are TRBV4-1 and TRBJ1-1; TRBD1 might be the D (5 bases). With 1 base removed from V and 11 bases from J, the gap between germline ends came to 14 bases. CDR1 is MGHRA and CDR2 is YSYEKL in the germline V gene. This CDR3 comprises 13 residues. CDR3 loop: CASSQGGGRAAFF. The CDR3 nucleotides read TGCGCCAGCAGCCAAGGTGGCGGCAGGGCCGCTTTCTTT.

CDR3 protein: CASGERGNTGELFF. As DNA, the CDR3 is TGTGCCAGCGGTGAACGGGGGAACACCGGGGAGCTGTTTTTT. The chain carries TRBV7-3 and TRBJ2-2, with D tentatively TRBD2 (5 bases). Germline V gene sequence: CDR1 SGHTA, CDR2 FQGTGA. V gave up 8 bases and J gave up 1 base, with 11 bases separating them. This CDR3 comprises 14 residues.

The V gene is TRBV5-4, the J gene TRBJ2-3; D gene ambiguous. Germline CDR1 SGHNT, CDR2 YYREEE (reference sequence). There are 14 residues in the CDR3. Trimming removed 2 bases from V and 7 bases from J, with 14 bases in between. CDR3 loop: CASSFRASPNTQYF. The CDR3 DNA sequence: TGTGCCAGCAGCTTCAGAGCGAGCCCCAATACGCAGTATTTT.

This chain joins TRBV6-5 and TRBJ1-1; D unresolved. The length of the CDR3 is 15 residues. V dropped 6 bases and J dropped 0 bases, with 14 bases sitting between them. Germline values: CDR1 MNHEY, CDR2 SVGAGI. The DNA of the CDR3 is TGTGCCAGCAGAGGCTCGACCGACGTGAACACTGAAGCTTTCTTT. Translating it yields CASRGSTDVNTEAFF.

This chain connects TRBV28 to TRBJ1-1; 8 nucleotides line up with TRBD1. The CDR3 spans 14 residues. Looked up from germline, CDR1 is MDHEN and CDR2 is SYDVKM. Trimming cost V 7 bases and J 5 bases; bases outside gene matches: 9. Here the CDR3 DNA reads TGTGCCAGCACCGTTAGGACAGGGAGGACTGAAGCTTTCTTT. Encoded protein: CASTVRTGRTEAFF. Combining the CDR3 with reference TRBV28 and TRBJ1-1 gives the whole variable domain DVKVTQSSRYLVKRTGEKVFLECVQDMDHENMFWYRQDPGLGLRLIYFSYDVKMKEKGDIPEGYSVSREKKERFSLILESASTNQTSMYLCASTVRTGRTEAFFGQGTRLTVV.